This TCR beta chain was retrieved from a study of CD8+ T cells in alopecia areata. For the study at large: The study gave treated patients oral tofacitinib at 5 to 10 mg twice daily. General study points: While tofacitinib was given, many expanded lesional clones persisted in scalp and blood. Administration of tofacitinib significantly diminished scalp clonality and expanded CD8+ clones within the top 100.

Treatment denoted: oral pan-JAK inhibitor, 5-10 mg twice daily. Specimens obtained from alopecia areata patients comprised lesional scalp punch biopsies and peripheral blood. cDNA reverse transcribed from extracted RNA served as the sequencing template. Repertoires were generated with immunoSEQ multiplex PCR, while TCRdb's copy carries only in-frame clones and drops some. Here the sample spans more than 150,000 clones, 60% to 70% being singletons. This CDR3 spans 15 amino acids. V was trimmed by 6 bases and J by 0 bases, leaving 11 bases between them. CDR1 MDHEN and CDR2 SYDVKM come from the germline V gene. A note on this clone: The antigen is unknown.

This receptor was taken from a human donor with alopecia areata. The V gene is TRBV28, the J gene TRBJ2-2; no clear D gene. Sequenced here: CD4+ T cells sorted from blood, sampled at week 4, from a patient treated with tofacitinib. The CDR3 region has the DNA TGTGCCAGCAGCACAAGACAACCGAACACCGGGGAGCTGTTTTTT. It encodes CASSTRQPNTGELFF.